This passage covers 22 T cell receptor beta chains from one sample sequenced in a study of cytomegalovirus exposure and HLA in healthy donors. Use of 60 Vbeta and 13 Jbeta primers characterized the PCR. TCRdb's table, derived via immunoSEQ multiplex PCR, lists solely in-frame clones and lacks some. The sample lists 130,000 to 150,000 clones, approximately 80% seen once, with 2% to 2.5% in the top ten. Sequences were obtained from PBMCs. The source of these receptors is a woman aged 18-29 years in good health and CMV-seropositive.

J is TRBJ1-6 and V is TRBV5-4; 8 nucleotides line up with TRBD1. Germline-derived CDR1 and CDR2 are SGHNT and YYREEE (reference sequence). This CDR3 has 15 amino acids. V shed 1 base, J shed 7 bases, and the junction held 4 bases outside the gene matches. The CDR3 nucleotides read TGTGCCAGCAGCTTGAGGGACAGGTCCAATTCACCCCTCCACTTT. Protein product: CASSLRDRSNSPLHF.

The CDR3 DNA follows: TGTGCCTGGAGTAATCCCGGACAGGGTAGTTCACCCCTCCACTTT. Protein sequence: CAWSNPGQGSSPLHF. The chain recombines TRBV30 with TRBJ1-6; the match to TRBD1 covers 8 bases. CDR1 is GTSNPN, CDR2 SVGIG, per germline (reference sequence). V lost 2 bases and J lost 9; bases outside the gene matches: 9. The CDR3 runs 15 residues.

The CDR3 DNA is TGTGCCAGCAGCTTGGCCGGTAGAACTAATGAAAAACTGTTTTTT. It translates to CASSLAGRTNEKLFF. The chain carries TRBV5-4 and TRBJ1-4; D remains ambiguous. Germline V gene lookup returns CDR1 SGHNT and CDR2 YYREEE (reference sequence). V lost 0 bases, J lost 1 base, and 7 bases lay in between. The CDR3 extends over 15 amino acids.

The chain joins TRBV10-1 to TRBJ2-7, with 9 positions matching TRBD1. Losses at the gene ends were 6 bases for V and 6 bases for J; bases not matched to a gene: 9. CDR1 and CDR2 (germline): WNHNN, SYGVQD (reference sequence). This CDR3 has 14 amino acids. CDR3 sequence: CASSQGQGGSEQYF. DNA for the CDR3: TGCGCCAGCAGCCAGGGACAGGGAGGATCCGAGCAGTACTTC.

This chain connects TRBV5-6 to TRBJ1-6, with 9 bases that match TRBD1. V lost 0 bases and J lost 10; bases outside the gene matches: 5. Germline CDR1 SGHDT, CDR2 YYEEEE. This CDR3 spans 15 amino acids. CDR3 nucleotide sequence: TGTGCCAGCAGCTTGGGGGACAGGGAAGAATCACCCCTCCACTTT. This translates into CASSLGDREESPLHF.

There are a few counts of this clone. V usage is TRBV6-1 and J usage is TRBJ1-5; 8 nucleotides align to TRBD1. Germline-derived CDR1 and CDR2 are MNHNS and SASEGT. The CDR3 runs to 16 residues. V trimming: 0 bases; J trimming: 6 bases; junction bases outside the gene matches: 7. The CDR3, as DNA: TGTGCCAGCAGTGAAGCGGTCAGGGGGCGTCTTCAGCCCCAGCATTTT. Encoded protein: CASSEAVRGRLQPQHF.

The V and J genes are TRBV7-9 and TRBJ1-2; tentative D call: TRBD1 (5 bases). Germline loops: CDR1 SEHNR, CDR2 FQNEAQ (reference sequence). The CDR3 is 16 residues long. V was pared by 0 bases and J by 4 bases, with 15 bases between. In DNA form, the CDR3 reads TGTGCCAGCAGCTTAGCGTCTGCAGGGCCGATCTATGGCTACACCTTC. Translating gives CASSLASAGPIYGYTF. The whole variable domain, remainder taken from reference TRBV7-9 and TRBJ1-2, is DTGVSQNPRHKITKRGQNVTFRCDPISEHNRLYWYRQTLGQGPEFLTYFQNEAQLEKSRLLSDRFSAERPKGSFSTLEIQRTEQGDSAMYLCASSLASAGPIYGYTFGSGTRLTVV.

The chain joins TRBV5-1 to TRBJ2-7; D uncertain. Germline V lookup: CDR1 SGHRS, CDR2 YFSETQ. The CDR3 is made up of 14 amino acids. Trimming took 4 bases from V and 0 from J, leaving 11 bases between them. This CDR3 reads CASSATLSSYEQYF. The CDR3 DNA follows: TGCGCCAGCAGCGCGACACTGAGCTCCTACGAGCAGTACTTC.

This chain links TRBV2 with TRBJ2-7, with 7 bases fitting TRBD1. With 6 bases clipped from V and 1 base from J, the junction kept 9 bases outside the gene matches. The V gene's germline CDR1 is SNHLY and CDR2 FYNNEI. The CDR3 sequence is 15 residues long. CDR3 DNA sequence: TGTGCCAGCAGGGATCAGACAGGGTGGTCCTACGAGCAGTACTTC. The encoded protein is CASRDQTGWSYEQYF.

This chain connects TRBV5-1 to TRBJ2-6; D is undetermined. Germline loops: CDR1 SGHRS, CDR2 YFSETQ. This CDR3 comprises 14 residues. Trimming shortened V by 6 bases and J by 12 bases, and 19 bases separated the two germline ends. The CDR3 nucleotides are TGCGCCAGCACCCTCGGGTCTTACGAAGGCGTCCTGACTTTC. It is translated as CASTLGSYEGVLTF.

The chain recombines TRBV11-2 with TRBJ2-5, with D possibly matching TRBD1 (5 bases). CDR1 and CDR2 (germline): SGHAT, FQNNGV. V gave up 0 bases and J gave up 4 bases, with 12 bases separating them. The CDR3 extends over 15 amino acids. The CDR3 protein is CASSLESGFRETQYF. CDR3 DNA sequence: TGTGCCAGCAGCTTAGAATCAGGGTTTCGAGAGACCCAGTACTTC.

CDR3 in amino acids: CASSLDPSQNEQFF. The CDR3, as DNA: TGTGCCAGCAGCTTAGATCCTAGCCAGAATGAGCAGTTCTTC. V gene TRBV11-2 combines with J gene TRBJ2-1, with D possibly matching TRBD2 (5 bases). The CDR3 consists of 14 residues. Trimming took off 0 bases at V and 7 bases at J, with 10 bases between the two ends. CDR1 SGHAT and CDR2 FQNNGV come from the germline V gene.

The rearrangement uses TRBV9 and TRBJ2-7; D might be TRBD2 (5 bases). Trimming left V 3 bases short and J 1 base short, with 14 bases between. The CDR3 is 15 residues long. Germline assignment: CDR1 SGDLS and CDR2 YYNGEE. The CDR3 nucleotides are TGTGCCAGCAGCGGGGGAAGGAGGTCATCCTACGAGCAGTACTTC. Its protein product is CASSGGRRSSYEQYF. The full variable domain, in which reference TRBV9 and TRBJ2-7 provide the parts outside the CDR3, is DSGVTQTPKHLITATGQRVTLRCSPRSGDLSVYWYQQSLDQGLQFLIQYYNGEERAKGNILERFSAQQFPDLHSELNLSSLELGDSALYFCASSGGRRSSYEQYFGPGTRLTVT.

V is TRBV5-4 and J is TRBJ1-4; no firm D call. The V end lost 4 bases, the J end lost 7 bases, and 17 bases lay between the germline ends. This CDR3 region has 15 residues. CDR1 and CDR2 (germline): SGHNT, YYREEE (reference sequence). CDR3 region: CASSATSHEGEKLFF. The CDR3 region has the DNA TGTGCCAGCAGCGCAACATCACATGAGGGTGAAAAACTGTTTTTT.

This clone came up a few times. The chain employs TRBV5-1 and TRBJ2-2; TRBD1 matches 8 bases. The CDR3 sequence is 14 residues long. Germline V gives CDR1 SGHRS, CDR2 YFSETQ. V was pared by 3 bases and J by 4 bases, with 2 bases of the junction left unmatched. The CDR3: CASSSQGATGELFF. CDR3 coding DNA: TGCGCCAGCAGCTCGCAGGGGGCCACCGGGGAGCTGTTTTTT.

This chain links TRBV7-2 with TRBJ1-2, with 9 bases aligning to TRBD1. Germline values: CDR1 SGHTA, CDR2 FQGNSA. The CDR3 sequence is 15 residues long. The V gene end was trimmed by 4 bases and the J gene end by 1 base; junction bases not matched to a gene: 4. DNA of the CDR3: TGTGCCAGCAGCTCCATGGGACAGGGTAACTATGGCTACACCTTC. Encoded protein: CASSSMGQGNYGYTF.

V and J are TRBV11-2 and TRBJ1-1, with D tentatively TRBD1 (6 bases). Germline lookup yields CDR1 SGHAT and CDR2 FQNNGV. CDR3 length: 13 amino acids. V lost 5 bases and J lost 1, with 8 bases in between. The DNA of the CDR3 is TGTGCCAGCAGCCTGACAGGGAACACTGAAGCTTTCTTT. Translating it yields CASSLTGNTEAFF.

The CDR3 DNA reads as TGTGCCTGGAGGCATGGGACAGCGAAATTACCCCTCCACTTT. Amino acid sequence: CAWRHGTAKLPLHF. The chain carries TRBV30 and TRBJ1-6; 7 bases are shared with TRBD1. The CDR3 runs to 14 residues. Germline V gives CDR1 GTSNPN, CDR2 SVGIG (reference sequence). The V and J ends lost 3 bases and 12 bases, in that order; junction bases with no gene match: 11.

CDR3 in DNA: TGTGCCAGCAGCACCTACCTCCCCGTCACCCCAGGGGAAGCTTTCTTT. Translation: CASSTYLPVTPGEAFF. The chain employs TRBV21-1 and TRBJ1-1; TRBD1, the D gene given by the table, was not confirmed from the DNA. TRBV21-1 is tagged as a pseudogene. This CDR3 has 16 residues.

This sequence joins TRBV5-1 and TRBJ2-7, with 7 positions matching TRBD1. The CDR3 has 15 amino acids. CDR1 is SGHRS, CDR2 YFSETQ, per germline. Trimming at V came to 3 bases and at J to 0 bases, leaving 6 bases not matched to a gene. The CDR3 spells CASSWDSASSYEQYF. CDR3 nucleotide sequence: TGCGCCAGCAGCTGGGACAGTGCGAGCTCCTACGAGCAGTACTTC. Together with reference TRBV5-1 and TRBJ2-7, the CDR3 gives the full variable domain: KAGVTQTPRYLIKTRGQQVTLSCSPISGHRSVSWYQQTPGQGLQFLFEYFSETQRNKGNFPGRFSGRQFSNSRSEMNVSTLELGDSALYLCASSWDSASSYEQYFGPGTRLTVT.

The rearrangement joins TRBV19 to TRBJ2-2, with 8 bases matching TRBD2. This CDR3 has 16 amino acids. Germline V CDR1 and CDR2: LNHDA, SQIVND (reference sequence). V dropped 6 bases and J dropped 4; count of bases not matched to a gene: 10. CDR3 bases: TGTGCCAGTAGCGCTTCCGGACTAGCCCCCACCGGGGAGCTGTTTTTT. Protein product: CASSASGLAPTGELFF. Together with reference TRBV19 and TRBJ2-2, the CDR3 gives the full variable domain: DGGITQSPKYLFRKEGQNVTLSCEQNLNHDAMYWYRQDPGQGLRLIYYSQIVNDFQKGDIAEGYSVSREKKESFPLTVTSAQKNPTAFYLCASSASGLAPTGELFFGEGSRLTVL.

The chain recombines TRBV4-1 with TRBJ2-4; D is undetermined. CDR1 and CDR2 from the germline V gene are MGHRA and YSYEKL. The CDR3 has 14 amino acids. V lost 1 base, J lost 4 bases, and 8 bases lay in between. The CDR3 region is CASSQVTGKNIQYF. For the CDR3, the DNA is TGCGCCAGCAGCCAAGTTACCGGGAAAAACATTCAGTACTTC.